This passage covers 19 T cell receptor beta chains from one sample sequenced in a study of spatial heterogeneity in lung cancer. One entry per CDR3 protein, called by TCRdb with MiXCR from the 5' RACE reads. The profile shows about 120,000 distinct CDR3 sequences, more than 10% of them singletons. The sample's time point: blood at routine non-recurrence follow-up after resection. Unsorted whole RNA of tumor, nontumor lung or frozen PBMC was sequenced. This material consisted of PBMCs, taken at follow-up. The receptors were sampled from a male donor with early-stage non-small cell lung cancer.

This clonotype occurred many times. The rearrangement joins TRBV11-2 to TRBJ2-5; D tentatively reads TRBD1 or TRBD2 (5 bases each). CDR3 size: 15 residues. V was shortened by 1 base and J by 4 bases, with 13 bases between the two germline ends. Germline CDR1 and CDR2: SGHAT and FQNNGV. Written as DNA, the CDR3 is TGTGCCAGCAGCTTAGGAGGGGCATCTTCAGAGACCCAGTACTTC. Protein product: CASSLGGASSETQYF.

This clonotype was found a few times. The chain has TRBV6-1 and TRBJ1-1, with 7 positions matching TRBD1. CDR1 MNHNS and CDR2 SASEGT come from the germline V gene. This CDR3 comprises 16 residues. Trimming at V came to 2 bases and at J to 4 bases, leaving 10 bases not matched to a gene. The CDR3 DNA reads as TGTGCCAGCAGTGAAATTTTGGGACAGTTTAGCACTGAAGCTTTCTTT. It is translated as CASSEILGQFSTEAFF.

The rearrangement joins TRBV28 to TRBJ2-2, with TRBD1 matching over 9 bases. There are 14 residues in the CDR3. Germline trimming cut 4 bases from V and 7 bases from J; bases unmatched to any gene: 4. Per germline, CDR1 MDHEN and CDR2 SYDVKM. The CDR3 bases are TGTGCCAGCAGTTCGGACAGGGGTGGCGGGGAGCTGTTTTTT. Protein: CASSSDRGGGELFF.

This clonotype was detected many times. The chain links TRBV28 to TRBJ1-1; D is undetermined. Trimming removed 2 bases from V and 0 bases from J, with 7 bases in between. CDR1 and CDR2 (germline): MDHEN, SYDVKM. The CDR3 contains 14 residues. The CDR3 protein is CASSLHGMNTEAFF. In DNA, the CDR3 is TGTGCCAGCAGTTTACATGGGATGAACACTGAAGCTTTCTTT.

This sequence joins TRBV14 and TRBJ1-1; a weak D match, TRBD1 (6 bases). This CDR3 has 14 residues. Trimming shortened V by 4 bases and J by 5 bases, and 14 bases separated the two germline ends. The V gene's germline CDR1 is SGHDN and CDR2 FVKESK. CDR3 bases: TGTGCCAGCAGCCCTGGGACATTCAGAACTGAAGCTTTCTTT. Translation: CASSPGTFRTEAFF.

This clonotype was detected only a few times. The rearrangement links TRBV20-1 to TRBJ2-1; the D gene is possibly TRBD1 (5 bases). The CDR3 runs to 14 residues. Trimming took off 8 bases at V and 5 bases at J, with 19 bases between the two ends. The germline V gene encodes CDR1 DFQATT and CDR2 SNEGSKA (reference sequence). CDR3 sequence (DNA): TGCAGTTCCCCGGGCCCAGGGTTCCACAATGAGCAGTTCTTC. Translated, it gives CSSPGPGFHNEQFF.

This clonotype was recorded many times. This chain uses TRBV5-1 with TRBJ2-5; 8 nucleotides agree with TRBD1. The length of the CDR3 is 14 residues. The V and J ends lost 4 bases and 4 bases, in that order; junction bases with no gene match: 6. In germline, CDR1 is SGHRS, CDR2 YFSETQ. CDR3 in DNA: TGCGCCAGCAGCCCGGGACAGGTCCGAGAGACCCAGTACTTC. Translating it yields CASSPGQVRETQYF.

Only a few counts were recorded for this clonotype. J is TRBJ2-7 and V is TRBV19; D unclear. The V and J ends lost 5 bases and 2 bases respectively, with 4 bases between them. The CDR3 loop spans 11 amino acids. Germline CDR1 and CDR2: LNHDA and SQIVND (reference sequence). The CDR3 spells CASSDAYEQYF. In DNA, the CDR3 is TGTGCCAGTAGTGATGCCTACGAGCAGTACTTC.

In this sample, this clonotype turned up many times. The V and J genes are TRBV29-1 and TRBJ1-1, with D unresolved. Trimming pared 4 bases from V and 0 bases from J, leaving 3 bases between. The V gene's germline CDR1 is SQVTM and CDR2 ANQGSEA. The CDR3 has 11 residues. CDR3 region: CSVAVNTEAFF. The DNA for the CDR3 is TGCAGCGTTGCGGTGAACACTGAAGCTTTCTTT.

The table lists this clonotype with many counts. The genes are TRBV9 and TRBJ2-7, with D possibly being TRBD1 or TRBD2 (5 bases each). CDR1 and CDR2 from the germline V gene are SGDLS and YYNGEE. The CDR3 extends over 14 amino acids. The ends were cut back, 2 bases at V and 4 bases at J, with 13 bases in the middle. CDR3 in DNA: TGTGCCAGCAGCGTCCGGGACGGTAGTTACGAGCAGTACTTC. Translating it yields CASSVRDGSYEQYF.

This clonotype ranks as medium-sized (0.01 to 0.1%). The chain combines TRBV6-5 with TRBJ2-6; D is unclear. V was trimmed by 2 bases and J by 0 bases, leaving 2 bases between them. The CDR3 has 14 residues. The V gene's germline CDR1 is MNHEY and CDR2 SVGAGI. CDR3 sequence reads: CASSYSSGANVLTF. The DNA for the CDR3 is TGTGCCAGCAGTTACAGCTCTGGGGCCAACGTCCTGACTTTC.

This clonotype was counted ten times or more. The rearrangement uses TRBV10-3 and TRBJ1-1; 9 bases are shared with TRBD1. This CDR3 region has 14 residues. After removal of 7 bases from V and 6 bases from J, the junction contained 9 bases not matched to a gene. The germline CDR1 and CDR2 sequences are ENHRY and SYGVKD. The CDR3 DNA sequence: TGTGCCATCATGCGGGGGGGACAGGGCTCTGAAGCTTTCTTT. It is translated as CAIMRGGQGSEAFF.

Here the CDR3 DNA reads TGTGCCAACGGGGACAGGGGAAGGACTGAAGCTTTCTTT. Translation gives CANGDRGRTEAFF. This chain uses TRBV6-5 with TRBJ1-1; 10 bases line up with TRBD1. The length of the CDR3 is 13 residues. J gave up 5 bases and V 10 bases, and 7 bases lay outside the gene matches. The V gene's germline CDR1 is MNHEY and CDR2 SVGAGI.

This clonotype was observed many times. This rearrangement joins TRBV10-3 to TRBJ1-1; TRBD1 aligns across 7 bases. The ends lost 10 bases at V and 3 bases at J; junction bases unmatched: 8. The CDR3 sequence is 13 residues long. Germline lookup yields CDR1 ENHRY and CDR2 SYGVKD. The CDR3 is CATMKDRDTEAFF. The CDR3 DNA reads as TGTGCCACCATGAAAGACAGGGACACTGAAGCTTTCTTT.

V usage is TRBV3-1 and J usage is TRBJ2-7; D might be TRBD1 (6 bases). The germline V gene encodes CDR1 LGHDT and CDR2 YNNKEL (reference sequence). V shed 4 bases and J shed 2 bases, with 12 bases lying between them. This CDR3 comprises 14 residues. CDR3 amino acids: CASSRAQGTYEQYF. The CDR3 DNA is TGTGCCAGCAGCCGAGCACAGGGAACCTACGAGCAGTACTTC.

This clonotype was observed a few times. The rearrangement links TRBV5-1 to TRBJ1-4, with 9 bases identical to TRBD1. This CDR3 region has 15 residues. Germline V CDR1 and CDR2: SGHRS, YFSETQ. V shed 5 bases, J shed 6 bases, and the junction held 8 bases outside the gene matches. The CDR3 spells CASRNQGQGHEKLFF. As DNA, the CDR3 is TGCGCCAGCAGAAACCAGGGACAGGGACATGAAAAACTGTTTTTT.

The gene calls are TRBV28 and TRBJ1-2; maybe TRBD1 (6 bases). Trimming removed 5 bases at V and 4 bases at J, with 17 bases between. CDR1 MDHEN and CDR2 SYDVKM come from the germline V gene. This CDR3 comprises 15 residues. This CDR3 reads CASSPGGQVTYGYTF. As DNA, the CDR3 is TGTGCCAGCAGTCCCGGGGGCCAGGTTACCTATGGCTACACCTTC.

The chain employs TRBV5-1 and TRBJ2-7; 7 bases agree with TRBD2. This CDR3 spans 13 amino acids. V gave up 4 bases and J gave up 3 bases; unmatched junction bases: 4. CDR1 SGHRS and CDR2 YFSETQ come from the germline V gene. CDR3 amino acids: CASSPGLVYEQYF. CDR3 DNA sequence: TGCGCCAGCAGCCCTGGACTAGTCTACGAGCAGTACTTC.

There are a few counts of this clonotype. The chain uses TRBV29-1 and TRBJ2-4, with D maybe TRBD1 (8 bases). Trimming pared 8 bases from V and 8 bases from J, leaving 19 bases between. CDR1 and CDR2 from the germline V gene are SQVTM and ANQGSEA. This CDR3 is built from 13 residues. DNA for the CDR3: TGCAGCTTTTCGGACAGGGCGGGGGACATTCAGTACTTC. Amino acids: CSFSDRAGDIQYF.